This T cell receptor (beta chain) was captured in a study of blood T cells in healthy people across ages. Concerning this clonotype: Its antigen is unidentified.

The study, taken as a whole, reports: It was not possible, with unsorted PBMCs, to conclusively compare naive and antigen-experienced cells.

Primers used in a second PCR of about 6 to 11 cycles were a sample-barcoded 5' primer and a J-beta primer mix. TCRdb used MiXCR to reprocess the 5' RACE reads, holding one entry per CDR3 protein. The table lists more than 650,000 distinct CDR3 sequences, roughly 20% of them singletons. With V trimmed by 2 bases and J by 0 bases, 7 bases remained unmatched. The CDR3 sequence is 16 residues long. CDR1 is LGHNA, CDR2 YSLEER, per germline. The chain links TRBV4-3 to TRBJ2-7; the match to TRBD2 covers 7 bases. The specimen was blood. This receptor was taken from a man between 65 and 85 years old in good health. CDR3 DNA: TGCGCCAGCAGCCAATGGGAGGGGCCATCCTCCTACGAGCAGTACTTC. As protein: CASSQWEGPSSYEQYF.